This section outlines one TCR beta chain sequence together with its context. This sample was taken from a study of blood T cell repertoires in COVID-19. Using immunoSEQ multiplex PCR, the repertoire was profiled, and TCRdb retains in-frame clones only, with some absent. The sample gives around 230,000 clones, 85% to 90% of which show up once; approximately 10% is in the top ten. CDR1 and CDR2 (germline): LNHDA, SQIVND (reference sequence). V dropped 3 bases and J dropped 5; count of bases not matched to a gene: 2. The CDR3 length is 15 residues. V and J are TRBV19 and TRBJ1-6; 9 nucleotides match TRBD1. Sequenced material: peripheral blood. This clonotype originated in a man in his fifties or sixties with COVID-19, enrolled during active disease. CDR3 DNA: TGTGCCAGTAGTATGGGACAGGGCCATAATTCACCCCTCCACTTT. This sequence encodes CASSMGQGHNSPLHF.